These T cell receptor beta chains were read from a single sample in a study of blood T cell repertoires in COVID-19. Generated by immunoSEQ multiplex PCR, the TCRdb table keeps only in-frame clones and is missing some. The sample has 140,000 to 150,000 clones, around 85% seen once. The sequenced sample consisted of PBMCs or T cells enriched from blood (not recorded which). The receptor source for this set is a woman between 35 and 50 years old who had recovered from COVID-19. Both conserved end residues are part of each CDR3. The D gene is left open where the match is weak. The size of a clone is reported for some rows only, either as once, few or many, or as a class for expanded clones.

>once|NA|TRBJ1-1|TRBV7-2
TGTGCCAGCAGCCCCGGTGGGAACACTGAAGCTTTCTTT
CASSPGGNTEAFF
>NA|TRBD1|TRBJ1-1|TRBV19
TGTGCCAGTAGTCTACAGGGGGCTCGGTCTTTCTTT
CASSLQGARSFF
>NA|NA|TRBJ1-5|TRBV12-3/TRBV12-4
TGTGCCAGCAGTTCCCCGGGGCAGCCCCAGCATTTT
CASSSPGQPQHF
>NA|NA|TRBJ2-5|TRBV7-6
TGTGCCAGCAGCCTCCAAGAGACCCAGTACTTC
CASSLQETQYF
>NA|TRBD2|TRBJ2-7|TRBV19
TGTGCCAGTAGTATAGTGACTAAAGGCGCTAGCGGGAGAAAAGAGCAGTACTTC
CASSIVTKGASGRKEQYF
>few|NA|TRBJ2-3|TRBV6-5
TGTGCCAGCAGTTACTCAATGCGGGCGAGCACAGATACGCAGTATTTT
CASSYSMRASTDTQYF
>NA|NA|TRBJ2-1|TRBV10-2
TGCGCCAGCAGTTCGGGATCAGGCAATGAGCAGTTCTTC
CASSSGSGNEQFF
>NA|NA|TRBJ2-5|TRBV24-1
TGTGCCACCAGTGATTCTACCCAAGAGACCCAGTACTTC
CATSDSTQETQYF
>NA|TRBD1|TRBJ1-2|TRBV6-5
TGTGCCAGCAGTTACCGGACAGGGAGGGGCTACACCTTC
CASSYRTGRGYTF
>NA|TRBD1|TRBJ1-2|TRBV2
TGTGCCAGAACAGGGGGCGCGGGCTATGGCTACACCTTC
CARTGGAGYGYTF
>NA|NA|TRBJ2-1|TRBV30
TGTGCCTGGAGTGTAGGAGCCTACAATGAGCAGTTCTTC
CAWSVGAYNEQFF
>many|TRBD1|TRBJ2-1|TRBV2
TGTGCCAGCATCATGGACAGGGGCGAATACAATGAGCAGTTCTTC
CASIMDRGEYNEQFF
>NA|NA|TRBJ1-5|TRBV6-6
TGTGCCAGCAGTTCACAGAATAATCAGCCCCAGCATTTT
CASSSQNNQPQHF
>NA|TRBD1|TRBJ1-1|TRBV18
TGTGCCAGCTCACCACCTCAGGGGGAACCCCCTGAAGCTTTCTTT
CASSPPQGEPPEAFF
>NA|TRBD2|TRBJ2-4|TRBV19
TGTGCCAGTAGTATTTGGGCTAGCGGGAATCCTTTGGCCAAAAACATTCAGTACTTC
CASSIWASGNPLAKNIQYF
>NA|TRBD1|TRBJ2-1|TRBV10-3
TGTGCCATCAGGACCGGGACAGGGGGCGATGAGCAGTTCTTC
CAIRTGTGGDEQFF
>NA|TRBD1|TRBJ1-2|TRBV6-5
TGTGCCAGCAGCGACGGGACAGACGCTAACTATGGCTACACCTTC
CASSDGTDANYGYTF
>NA|TRBD1|TRBJ1-2|TRBV30
TGTGCCTGGAGTGTTCCGGACAGGCGCTACTATGGCTACACCTTC
CAWSVPDRRYYGYTF
>NA|NA|TRBJ1-3|TRBV5-6
TGTGCCAGCAGCTTTTCCGACAGCTCTGGAAACACCATATATTTT
CASSFSDSSGNTIYF
>NA|NA|TRBJ1-4|TRBV6-1
TGTGCCAGCAGTGAAGACCGGGGGTTCCTGTTTTTT
CASSEDRGFLFF
>NA|NA|TRBJ2-7|TRBV18
TGTGCCAGCTCTCCCAGGGTGAACGAGCAGTACTTC
CASSPRVNEQYF
>NA|NA|TRBJ1-4|TRBV30
TGTGCCTGGAGTACCGAGGGAGGGGAAAAACTGTTTTTT
CAWSTEGGEKLFF
>NA|TRBD1|TRBJ2-7|TRBV30
TGTGCCTGGAGTCCCGGGACAGCTTACGAGCAGTACTTC
CAWSPGTAYEQYF
>NA|NA|TRBJ1-2|TRBV21-1
TGTGCCAGCAGCAAGTATGGGCCCAGCTATGGCTACACCTTC
CASSKYGPSYGYTF
>NA|TRBD2|TRBJ2-5|TRBV7-3
TGTGCCAGCAGCTTACCCCGACTCGCGGGGGGCGGGGGTCAAGAGACCCAGTACTTC
CASSLPRLAGGGGQETQYF
>NA|TRBD2|TRBJ2-7|TRBV14
TGTGCCAGCGCCGCTCTAGCGGGAGGTACCTACGAGCAGTACTTC
CASAALAGGTYEQYF
>NA|NA|TRBJ1-2|TRBV5-4
TGTGCCAGCAGCTTGAACAGTCTCTATGGCTACACCTTC
CASSLNSLYGYTF
>NA|NA|TRBJ1-1|TRBV3-1/TRBV3-2
TGTGCCAGCAGCCGGCAACAGAGTAACACTGAAGCTTTCTTT
CASSRQQSNTEAFF
>once|NA|TRBJ1-1|TRBV7-9
TGTGCCAGCAGCTTACCCCGGAGGGGTGACACTGAAGCTTTCTTT
CASSLPRRGDTEAFF
>few|TRBD2|TRBJ2-3|TRBV7-6
TGTGCCAGCAGGGGTTTTGGACTAGCGGGAGTAGGCACAGATACGCAGTATTTT
CASRGFGLAGVGTDTQYF
>NA|NA|TRBJ2-2|TRBV11-2
TGTGCCAGCAGCTTATACACCCTCGGGGAGCTGTTTTTT
CASSLYTLGELFF
>NA|TRBD2|TRBJ2-7|TRBV7-9
TGTGCCAGCAGCTCACACAAGCGGGAGGTCCCAGAGCAGTACTTC
CASSSHKREVPEQYF
>NA|NA|TRBJ2-2|TRBV12-3/TRBV12-4
TGTGCCAGCAGTTTCAGGGGGGCCGGGGAGCTGTTTTTT
CASSFRGAGELFF
>NA|NA|TRBJ2-7|TRBV21-1
TGTGCCAGACCCTATCCGGGACTAGCCATACAAGAGAGCTACGAGCAGTACTTC
CARPYPGLAIQESYEQYF
>NA|TRBD2|TRBJ2-1|TRBV7-8
TGCTCGACCGGAACTAGCGGGAGGGGTGAGCAGTTCTTC
CSTGTSGRGEQFF
>once|TRBD1|TRBJ2-2|TRBV9
TGTGCCAGCAGCAAACCGGGACAGGGTGCCTCCGGGGAGCTGTTTTTT
CASSKPGQGASGELFF
>NA|TRBD2|TRBJ2-1|TRBV11-2
TGTGCCAGCAGCCCCTTTCGACTAGCGGGAGGGCCCGATGAGCAGTTCTTC
CASSPFRLAGGPDEQFF
>NA|NA|TRBJ1-1|TRBV10-3
TGTGCCATCAGTGAGTCGCGGGGGGGGGACACTGAAGCTTTCTTT
CAISESRGGDTEAFF
>few|TRBD1|TRBJ2-3|TRBV6-5
TGTGCCAGCAGAAGGGACAGGGGGCCCACAGATACGCAGTATTTT
CASRRDRGPTDTQYF
>few|NA|TRBJ2-1|TRBV2
TGTGCCAGCAGTAGACTATTGGGGAATGAGCAGTTCTTC
CASSRLLGNEQFF
>few|NA|TRBJ2-1|TRBV5-4
TGTGCCAGCATTAACTTAGGCCGGGACTTATTAAGCAATGAGCAGTTCTTC
CASINLGRDLLSNEQFF
>NA|NA|TRBJ1-4|TRBV30
TGTGCCTGGAGTCCCCGACAGGTTAATAATGAAAAACTGTTTTTT
CAWSPRQVNNEKLFF
>few|NA|TRBJ1-5|TRBV5-1
TGCGCCAGCAGCCCCTCAGACAGGACGAATCAGCCCCAGCATTTT
CASSPSDRTNQPQHF
>NA|NA|TRBJ2-7|TRBV29-1
TGCAGCGTTCAAACAACTGACAGGACCCCCTACGAGCAGTACTTC
CSVQTTDRTPYEQYF
>NA|NA|TRBJ2-1|TRBV19
TGTGCCAGTAGTATAGAACCCACGGTCTACAATGAGCAGTTCTTC
CASSIEPTVYNEQFF
>NA|NA|TRBJ2-5|TRBV11-1
TGTGCCAGCAGCTTACGGCAGGGGTTGGAGACCCAGTACTTC
CASSLRQGLETQYF
>few|NA|TRBJ2-3|TRBV29-1
TGCAGCGCCCCCGTGAGCACAGATACGCAGTATTTT
CSAPVSTDTQYF